This T cell receptor (beta chain) was recorded in a study of shared clonotypes between healthy human individuals. General study results and limits: Rarefaction revealed incomplete sorted-subset sequencing despite large depth.

Germline loops: CDR1 MNHEY, CDR2 SVGAGI. This CDR3 contains 15 residues. V lost 5 bases to trimming and J lost 2 bases, with 15 bases between them. On this clone: Its antigen is undetermined.

Clones were read by immunoSEQ multiplex PCR, and TCRdb kept only the in-frame ones, dropping some. The data show 2 million or so clones, with 85% to 95% seen just once and roughly 0.13% held by the top ten. This chain joins TRBV6-5 and TRBJ2-5; possibly TRBD2 for D (6 bases). Input material: naive CD4+ T cells sorted from blood. Subset meaning: CD45RA+ positively selected. This clonotype was obtained from a man aged 18 to 30 in good health. Here the CDR3 reads CASSPLDRGQETQYF. In nucleotides, the CDR3 is TGTGCCAGCAGTCCCCTAGATCGGGGGCAAGAGACCCAGTACTTC.